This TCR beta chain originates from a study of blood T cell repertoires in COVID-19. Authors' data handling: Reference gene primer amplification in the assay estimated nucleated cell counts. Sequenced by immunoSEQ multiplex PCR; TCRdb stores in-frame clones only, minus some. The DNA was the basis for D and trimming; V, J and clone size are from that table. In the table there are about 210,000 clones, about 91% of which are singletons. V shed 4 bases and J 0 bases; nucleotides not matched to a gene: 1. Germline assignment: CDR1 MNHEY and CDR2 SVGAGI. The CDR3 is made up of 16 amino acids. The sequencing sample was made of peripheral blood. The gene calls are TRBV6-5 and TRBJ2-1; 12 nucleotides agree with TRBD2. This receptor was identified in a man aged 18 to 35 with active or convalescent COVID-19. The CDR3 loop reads CASSSTSGSSYNEQFF. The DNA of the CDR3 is TGTGCCAGCAGTTCGACTAGCGGGAGCTCCTACAATGAGCAGTTCTTC.